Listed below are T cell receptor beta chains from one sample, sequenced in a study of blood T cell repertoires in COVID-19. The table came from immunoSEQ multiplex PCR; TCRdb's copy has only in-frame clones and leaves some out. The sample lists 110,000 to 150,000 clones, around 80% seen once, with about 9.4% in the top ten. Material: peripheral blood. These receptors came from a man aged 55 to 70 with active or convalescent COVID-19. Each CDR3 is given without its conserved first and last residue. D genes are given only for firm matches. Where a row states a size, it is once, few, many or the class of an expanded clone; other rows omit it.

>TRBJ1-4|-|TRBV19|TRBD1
ASRTGTGDEKLF
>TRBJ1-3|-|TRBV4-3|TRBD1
ASSQDPGGLYTIY
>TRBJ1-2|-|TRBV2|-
ASSEVGANYGYT
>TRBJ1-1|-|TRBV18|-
ASSRQLREMNTEAF
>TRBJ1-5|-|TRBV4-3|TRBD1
ASSQDWGDRGLDQPQH
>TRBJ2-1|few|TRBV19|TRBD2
ASNLAGGFNEQF
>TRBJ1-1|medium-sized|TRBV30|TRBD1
AWRTRTGKYTEAF
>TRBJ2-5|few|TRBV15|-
ATSRGYSPKTQY
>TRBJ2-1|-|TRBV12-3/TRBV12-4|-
ASSGSEQF
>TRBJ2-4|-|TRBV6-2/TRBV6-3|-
ASSYGELNIQY
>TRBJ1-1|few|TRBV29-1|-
SVPAQYRVEGEAF
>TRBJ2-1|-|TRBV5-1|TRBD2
ASSLSRTSGGNEQF
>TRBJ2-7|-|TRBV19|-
ASSISTGYYEQY
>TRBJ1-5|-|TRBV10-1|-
ASSAVSNQPQH
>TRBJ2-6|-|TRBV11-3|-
ASSLGTALSGANVLT
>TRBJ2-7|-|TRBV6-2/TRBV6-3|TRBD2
ASSYGLAGGPYEQY
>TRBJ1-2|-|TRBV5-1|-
ASSLDIRGASGYT
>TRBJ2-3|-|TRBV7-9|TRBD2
ASTLPSAGGLTDTQY
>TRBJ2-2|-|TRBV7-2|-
ASSPGHTNTGELF
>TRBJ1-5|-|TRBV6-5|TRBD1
ASSYSNRGDNQPQH
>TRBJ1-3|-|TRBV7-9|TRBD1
ASSGQGARGNTIY
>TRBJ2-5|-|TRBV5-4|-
ASSLRVAQETQY
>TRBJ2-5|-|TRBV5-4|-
ASSLMAGQETQY
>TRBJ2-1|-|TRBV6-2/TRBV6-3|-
ASSSGENSYNEQF
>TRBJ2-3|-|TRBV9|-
ASSVDLGRADTQY
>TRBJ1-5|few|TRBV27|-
ASRNLNQPQH
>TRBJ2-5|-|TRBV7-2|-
ASTNPQETQY
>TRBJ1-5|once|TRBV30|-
AWSELGVNQPQH
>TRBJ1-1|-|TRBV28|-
ASSLVVGGLSEAF
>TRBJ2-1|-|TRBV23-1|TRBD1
ASSLDRGFSNEQF
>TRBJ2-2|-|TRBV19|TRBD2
ASSILAGYGGELF
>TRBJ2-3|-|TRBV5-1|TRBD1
ASPYGTAPLLITDDTQY
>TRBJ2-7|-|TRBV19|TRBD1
ASSKRDRGRVGQY
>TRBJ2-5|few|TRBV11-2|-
ASSLAPGGETQY
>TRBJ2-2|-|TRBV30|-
AWTGQGSWTGELF
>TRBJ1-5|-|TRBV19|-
ASSINRAGDQPQH
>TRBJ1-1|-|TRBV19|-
ASSVNAPGTEAF
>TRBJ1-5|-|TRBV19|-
ASSIDSPNQPQH
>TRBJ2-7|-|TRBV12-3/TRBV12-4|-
ASRRTGYEQY
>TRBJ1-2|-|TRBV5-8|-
ASSLFRDGYT